This TCR beta chain was profiled in a study of blood T cell repertoires in COVID-19. About the research overall: Samples taken during acute and convalescent COVID-19 were collected in the United States, Italy and Spain. PBMCs, B-cell-depleted T cells, or T cells provided the cDNA or gDNA that made up the material.

This CDR3 spans 14 amino acids. Trimming took 5 bases from V and 2 from J, leaving 13 bases between them. Germline CDR1 is LGHNA and CDR2 is YNFKEQ. Under the authors' procedure: Nucleated cell counts were estimated from reference gene primer amplification. Produced via immunoSEQ multiplex PCR; TCRdb's table is partial and in-frame only. For V, J and clone size, that table is used; D and trimming come from the DNA. Of 70,000 to 80,000 clones listed, roughly 83% were seen once; the top ten hold around 38%. The gene calls are TRBV4-2 and TRBJ2-7, with D perhaps matching TRBD1 (6 bases). The clonotype was recovered from a man aged 80 or over with acute or convalescent COVID-19. Sequenced: peripheral blood. As DNA, the CDR3 is TGTGCCAGCAGCGGAAGGGACACTGCCTACGAGCAGTACTTC. Encoded protein: CASSGRDTAYEQYF.